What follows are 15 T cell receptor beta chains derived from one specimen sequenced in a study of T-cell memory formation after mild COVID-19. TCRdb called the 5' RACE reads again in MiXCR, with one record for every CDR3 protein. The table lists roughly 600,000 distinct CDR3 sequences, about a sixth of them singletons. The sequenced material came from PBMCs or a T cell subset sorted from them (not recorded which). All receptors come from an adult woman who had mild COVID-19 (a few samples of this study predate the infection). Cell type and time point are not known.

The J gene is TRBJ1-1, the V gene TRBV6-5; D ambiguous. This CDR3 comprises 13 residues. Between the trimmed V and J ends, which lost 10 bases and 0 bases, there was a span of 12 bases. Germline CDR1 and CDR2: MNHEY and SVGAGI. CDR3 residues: CATSYQVNTEAFF. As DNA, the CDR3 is TGTGCCACTTCGTATCAGGTGAACACTGAAGCTTTCTTT.

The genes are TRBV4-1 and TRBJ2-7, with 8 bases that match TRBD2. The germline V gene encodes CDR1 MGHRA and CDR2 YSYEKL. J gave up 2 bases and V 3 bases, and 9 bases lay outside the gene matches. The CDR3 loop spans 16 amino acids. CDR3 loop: CASSHETGLATYEQYF. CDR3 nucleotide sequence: TGCGCCAGCAGCCACGAAACCGGACTAGCAACCTACGAGCAGTACTTC.

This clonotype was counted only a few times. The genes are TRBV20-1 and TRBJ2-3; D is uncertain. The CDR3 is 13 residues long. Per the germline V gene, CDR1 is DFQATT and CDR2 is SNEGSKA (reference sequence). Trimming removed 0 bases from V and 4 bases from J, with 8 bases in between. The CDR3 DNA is TGCAGTGCTAGAGAAGGGTTGGCAGATACGCAGTATTTT. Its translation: CSAREGLADTQYF.

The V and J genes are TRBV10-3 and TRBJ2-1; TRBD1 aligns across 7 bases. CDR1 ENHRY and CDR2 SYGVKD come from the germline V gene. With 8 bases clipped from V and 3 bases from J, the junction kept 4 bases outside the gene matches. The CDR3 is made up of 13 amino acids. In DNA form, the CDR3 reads TGTGCCATCTCGACAGGGCTCTACAATGAGCAGTTCTTC. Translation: CAISTGLYNEQFF.

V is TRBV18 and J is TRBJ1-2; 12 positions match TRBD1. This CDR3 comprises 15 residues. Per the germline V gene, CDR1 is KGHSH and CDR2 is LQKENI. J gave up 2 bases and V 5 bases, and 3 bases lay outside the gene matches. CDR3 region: CASSTGTGGNYGYTF. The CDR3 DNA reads TGTGCCAGCTCAACCGGGACAGGGGGCAACTATGGCTACACCTTC. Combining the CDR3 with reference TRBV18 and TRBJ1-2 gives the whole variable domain NAGVMQNPRHLVRRRGQEARLRCSPMKGHSHVYWYRQLPEEGLKFMVYLQKENIIDESGMPKERFSAEFPKEGPSILRIQQVVRGDSAAYFCASSTGTGGNYGYTFGSGTRLTVV.

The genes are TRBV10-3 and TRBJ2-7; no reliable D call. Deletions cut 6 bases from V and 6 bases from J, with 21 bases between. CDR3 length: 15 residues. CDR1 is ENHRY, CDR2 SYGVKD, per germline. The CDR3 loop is CAISPTPDMISEQYF. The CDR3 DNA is TGTGCCATCAGCCCCACTCCAGACATGATCTCCGAGCAGTACTTC.

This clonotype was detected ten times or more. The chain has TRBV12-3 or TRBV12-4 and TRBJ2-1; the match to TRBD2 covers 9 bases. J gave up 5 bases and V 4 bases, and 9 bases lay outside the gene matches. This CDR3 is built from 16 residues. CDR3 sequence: CASSSRGGAKNNEQFF. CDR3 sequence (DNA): TGTGCCAGCAGTTCCCGCGGGGGGGCCAAGAACAATGAGCAGTTCTTC.

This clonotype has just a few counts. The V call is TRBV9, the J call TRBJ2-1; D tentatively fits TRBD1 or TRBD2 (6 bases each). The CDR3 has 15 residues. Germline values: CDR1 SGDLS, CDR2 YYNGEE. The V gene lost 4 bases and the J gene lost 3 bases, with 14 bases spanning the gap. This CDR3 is CASSSRGVDYNEQFF. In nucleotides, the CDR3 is TGTGCCAGCAGCTCTAGGGGGGTAGACTACAATGAGCAGTTCTTC.

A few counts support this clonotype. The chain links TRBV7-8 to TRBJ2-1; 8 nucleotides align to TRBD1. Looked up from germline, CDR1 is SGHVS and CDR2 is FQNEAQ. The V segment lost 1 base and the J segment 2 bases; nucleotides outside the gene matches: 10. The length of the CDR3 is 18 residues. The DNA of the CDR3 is TGTGCCAGCAGCTTAGGTGGGGCGGGGACAGGCCCCTACAATGAGCAGTTCTTC. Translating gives CASSLGGAGTGPYNEQFF. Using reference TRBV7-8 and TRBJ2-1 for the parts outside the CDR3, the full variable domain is GAGVSQSPRYKVAKRGQDVALRCDPISGHVSLFWYQQALGQGPEFLTYFQNEAQLDKSGLPSDRFFAERPEGSVSTLKIQRTQQEDSAVYLCASSLGGAGTGPYNEQFFGPGTRLTVL.

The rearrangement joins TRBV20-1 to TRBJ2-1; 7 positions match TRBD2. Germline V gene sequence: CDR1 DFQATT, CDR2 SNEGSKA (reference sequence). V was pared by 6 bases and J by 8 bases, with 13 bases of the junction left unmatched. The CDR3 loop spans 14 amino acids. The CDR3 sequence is CSASPAGVRDEQFF. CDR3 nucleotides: TGCAGTGCAAGCCCGGCGGGAGTGCGCGATGAGCAGTTCTTC.

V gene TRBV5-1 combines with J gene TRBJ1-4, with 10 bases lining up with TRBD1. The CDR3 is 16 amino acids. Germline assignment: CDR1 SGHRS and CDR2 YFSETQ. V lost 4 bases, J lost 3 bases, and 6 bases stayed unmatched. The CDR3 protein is CASSPTGGLANEKLFF. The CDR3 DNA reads TGCGCCAGCAGCCCGACAGGGGGCCTAGCTAATGAAAAACTGTTTTTT.

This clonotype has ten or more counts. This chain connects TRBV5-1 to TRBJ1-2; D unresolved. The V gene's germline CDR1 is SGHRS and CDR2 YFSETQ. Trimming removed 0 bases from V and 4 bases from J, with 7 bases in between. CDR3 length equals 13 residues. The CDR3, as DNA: TGCGCCAGCAGCTTGGGTCCTTCCTATGGCTACACCTTC. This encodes CASSLGPSYGYTF.

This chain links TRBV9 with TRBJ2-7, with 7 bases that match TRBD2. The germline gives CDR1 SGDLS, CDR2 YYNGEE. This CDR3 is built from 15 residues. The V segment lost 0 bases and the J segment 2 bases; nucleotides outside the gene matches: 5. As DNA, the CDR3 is TGTGCCAGCAGCGTAGGGGAGGGACCCGCCTACGAGCAGTACTTC. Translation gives CASSVGEGPAYEQYF.

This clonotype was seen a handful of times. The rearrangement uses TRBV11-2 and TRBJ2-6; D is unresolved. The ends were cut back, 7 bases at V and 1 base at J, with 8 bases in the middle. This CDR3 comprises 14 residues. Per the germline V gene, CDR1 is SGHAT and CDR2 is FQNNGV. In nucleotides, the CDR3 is TGTGCCAGCACCCGCCCATCTGGGGCCAACGTCCTGACTTTC. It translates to CASTRPSGANVLTF.

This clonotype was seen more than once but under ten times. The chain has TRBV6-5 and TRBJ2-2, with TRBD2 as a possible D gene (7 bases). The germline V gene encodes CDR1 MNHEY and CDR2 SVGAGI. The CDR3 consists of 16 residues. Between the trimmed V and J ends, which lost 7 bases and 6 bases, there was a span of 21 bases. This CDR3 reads CASIPRPGGDPGELFF. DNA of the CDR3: TGTGCCAGCATCCCACGGCCGGGGGGCGATCCCGGGGAGCTGTTTTTT.